The 27 T cell receptor beta chains reported below all come from one sample, sequenced in a study of shared clonotypes between healthy human individuals. Data came from immunoSEQ multiplex PCR; TCRdb stores just in-frame clones and leaves some out. The sample shows 2 million to 3 million clones, 90% to 95% of them seen only once. The sequencing sample was made of naive CD4+ T cells sorted from blood. Documented subset: CD45RA+ positively selected. The receptor source for this set is a man aged 18-30 years in good health.

This clone was observed a few times. The chain employs TRBV5-6 and TRBJ1-6, with unresolved D. The V end was cut by 5 bases, the J end by 7 bases, with 10 bases between. Germline values: CDR1 SGHDT, CDR2 YYEEEE. The length of the CDR3 is 13 residues. CDR3 protein: CASSSAGNSPLHF. The DNA of the CDR3 is TGTGCCAGCAGTTCGGCGGGGAATTCACCCCTCCACTTT.

The CDR3 here is CASSRQTGGSGTQYF. The DNA of the CDR3 is TGTGCCAGCAGCCGCCAGACAGGGGGCTCGGGGACCCAGTACTTC. V gene TRBV14 combines with J gene TRBJ2-5; TRBD1 matches 10 bases. This CDR3 region has 15 residues. J lost 7 bases, V lost 4 bases, and 9 bases had no gene match. The V gene's germline CDR1 is SGHDN and CDR2 FVKESK.

This clone was detected only a few times. The CDR3: CASSVGRGGEKLFF. The CDR3 nucleotides are TGTGCCAGCAGCGTTGGAAGGGGTGGTGAAAAACTGTTTTTT. The chain combines TRBV6-1 with TRBJ1-4, with D possibly TRBD1 on 5 matching bases. Trimming left V 6 bases short and J 7 bases short, with 15 bases between. The CDR3 spans 14 residues. Looked up from germline, CDR1 is MNHNS and CDR2 is SASEGT.

This clone appeared once. The CDR3 reads CASSQESPGQGDPRDGYTF. The CDR3 DNA sequence: TGTGCCAGCTCACAGGAATCTCCGGGACAGGGGGACCCTCGGGATGGCTACACCTTC. The chain recombines TRBV18 with TRBJ1-2; 11 nucleotides match TRBD1. Germline V gene data show CDR1 as KGHSH and CDR2 as LQKENI. This CDR3 is built from 19 residues. With 4 bases clipped from V and 6 bases from J, the junction kept 19 bases outside the gene matches. Supplemented by reference TRBV18 and TRBJ1-2, the full variable domain reads NAGVMQNPRHLVRRRGQEARLRCSPMKGHSHVYWYRQLPEEGLKFMVYLQKENIIDESGMPKERFSAEFPKEGPSILRIQQVVRGDSAAYFCASSQESPGQGDPRDGYTFGSGTRLTVV.

V usage is TRBV4-3 and J usage is TRBJ1-2; D gene unclear. Trimming removed 0 bases at V and 7 bases at J, with 18 bases between. The CDR3 has 16 residues. Germline CDR1 reads LGHNA; CDR2 reads YSLEER. CDR3 in amino acids: CASSQDRPENSPGYTF. As DNA, the CDR3 is TGCGCCAGCAGCCAAGATAGGCCAGAAAACTCCCCTGGCTACACCTTC.

The rearrangement joins TRBV7-8 to TRBJ1-4; possibly TRBD1 for D (5 bases). The CDR3 totals 16 residues. The germline V gene has CDR1 SGHVS and CDR2 FQNEAQ. V lost 4 bases to trimming and J lost 8 bases, with 20 bases between them. The CDR3 here is CASSSLRGRVGEKLFF. CDR3 coding DNA: TGTGCCAGCAGCTCACTCCGGGGCAGGGTCGGCGAAAAACTGTTTTTT.

The chain recombines TRBV19 with TRBJ1-2; D not resolved. Germline assignment: CDR1 LNHDA and CDR2 SQIVND (reference sequence). There are 12 residues in the CDR3. Trimming took 5 bases from V and 2 from J, leaving 6 bases between them. This CDR3 is CASSDTNYGYTF. CDR3 DNA sequence: TGTGCCAGTAGTGACACCAACTATGGCTACACCTTC.

V is TRBV19 and J is TRBJ2-1; possible D gene TRBD1, 8 bases. This CDR3 comprises 16 residues. Germline V lookup: CDR1 LNHDA, CDR2 SQIVND (reference sequence). V lost 8 bases and J lost 4, with 21 bases in between. The CDR3 coding sequence is TGTGCCAGTGATTCCCGACAGGGGACTAAGTACAATGAGCAGTTCTTC. Protein: CASDSRQGTKYNEQFF.

This clone has just one count. The chain recombines TRBV19 with TRBJ2-6, with TRBD1 matching over 8 bases. Germline V gene sequence: CDR1 LNHDA, CDR2 SQIVND (reference sequence). The V and J ends lost 5 bases and 2 bases, in that order; junction bases with no gene match: 2. The CDR3 is made up of 15 amino acids. The CDR3 region has the DNA TGTGCCAGTAGTTCCAGGGGGCCTGGGGCCAACGTCCTGACTTTC. Amino acid sequence: CASSSRGPGANVLTF. The full variable domain, its missing parts supplied by reference TRBV19 and TRBJ2-6, is DGGITQSPKYLFRKEGQNVTLSCEQNLNHDAMYWYRQDPGQGLRLIYYSQIVNDFQKGDIAEGYSVSREKKESFPLTVTSAQKNPTAFYLCASSSRGPGANVLTFGAGSRLTVL.

The chain joins TRBV6-1 to TRBJ2-7; no firm D call. Between the trimmed V and J ends, which lost 5 bases and 6 bases, there was a span of 8 bases. The CDR3 contains 11 residues. The germline CDR1 and CDR2 sequences are MNHNS and SASEGT. The CDR3 DNA is TGTGCCAGCAGTCCCCTTCTCGAGCAGTACTTC. Translated: CASSPLLEQYF.

This chain joins TRBV19 and TRBJ1-5; no clear D gene. V dropped 3 bases and J dropped 4 bases, with 7 bases sitting between them. The germline V gene encodes CDR1 LNHDA and CDR2 SQIVND (reference sequence). CDR3 length: 13 amino acids. DNA of the CDR3: TGTGCCAGTAGTATGGGTTTAAATCAGCCCCAGCATTTT. Protein sequence: CASSMGLNQPQHF.

The V call is TRBV9, the J call TRBJ1-4, with 11 nucleotides matching TRBD1. V shed 3 bases and J 0 bases; nucleotides not matched to a gene: 4. CDR1 is SGDLS and CDR2 is YYNGEE in the germline V gene. The CDR3 has 17 amino acids. The DNA for the CDR3 is TGTGCCAGCAGCGCCGAGGGACAGGGGGCAACTAATGAAAAACTGTTTTTT. Protein product: CASSAEGQGATNEKLFF.

The chain links TRBV5-4 to TRBJ2-2; D possibly corresponds to TRBD2 (6 bases). CDR3 length: 15 residues. Trimming removed 4 bases from V and 2 bases from J, with 12 bases in between. Germline loops: CDR1 SGHNT, CDR2 YYREEE (reference sequence). In DNA, the CDR3 is TGTGCCAGCAGCCGGGGGACCTTAAACACCGGGGAGCTGTTTTTT. Translating it yields CASSRGTLNTGELFF.

The CDR3, as DNA: TGCAGCGTTATGATCCCTACCTCCTGGGAGCAGTACTTC. It translates to CSVMIPTSWEQYF. The chain recombines TRBV29-1 with TRBJ2-7, with D unclear. V was pared by 5 bases and J by 7 bases, with 18 bases between. CDR1 is SQVTM, CDR2 ANQGSEA, per germline. The CDR3 length is 13 residues.

The CDR3 DNA reads as TGCGCCAGCAGCTTTCACGGACTAGCGGGAGTGATGGAGACCCAGTACTTC. This sequence encodes CASSFHGLAGVMETQYF. V and J are TRBV5-1 and TRBJ2-5; 13 bases are a match to TRBD2. Unmatched junction bases numbered 9, after V lost 2 bases and J lost 5 bases. CDR3 length equals 17 residues. Germline loops: CDR1 SGHRS, CDR2 YFSETQ. The whole variable domain, remainder taken from reference TRBV5-1 and TRBJ2-5, is KAGVTQTPRYLIKTRGQQVTLSCSPISGHRSVSWYQQTPGQGLQFLFEYFSETQRNKGNFPGRFSGRQFSNSRSEMNVSTLELGDSALYLCASSFHGLAGVMETQYFGPGTRLLVL.

The chain couples TRBV6-4 to TRBJ2-7, with 7 positions matching TRBD2. The CDR3 is 16 amino acids. V dropped 0 bases and J dropped 1; count of bases not matched to a gene: 6. CDR1 MRHNA and CDR2 SNTAGT come from the germline V gene. Here the CDR3 DNA reads TGTGCCAGCAGTGACTCCCGGGCTAGCGGATCCTACGAGCAGTACTTC. Translating it yields CASSDSRASGSYEQYF.

V usage is TRBV6-6 and J usage is TRBJ1-1; tentative D call: TRBD1 (5 bases). V lost 2 bases to trimming and J lost 3 bases, with 16 bases between them. Germline V CDR1 and CDR2: MNHNY, SVGAGI (reference sequence). The CDR3 loop spans 16 amino acids. CDR3 loop: CASSYEDAGGDTEAFF. The CDR3 nucleotides are TGTGCCAGCAGTTACGAGGACGCCGGAGGGGACACTGAAGCTTTCTTT.

The rearrangement joins TRBV9 to TRBJ1-2; D is undetermined. The CDR3 loop spans 13 amino acids. Germline CDR1 is SGDLS and CDR2 is YYNGEE. V lost 0 bases and J lost 3, with 6 bases in between. CDR3 region: CASSVGEDYGYTF. CDR3 nucleotide sequence: TGTGCCAGCAGCGTAGGGGAAGACTATGGCTACACCTTC.

V is TRBV19 and J is TRBJ1-3; maybe TRBD1 (5 bases). The CDR3 covers 17 residues. Germline CDR1 reads LNHDA; CDR2 reads SQIVND (reference sequence). The germline V and J ends were trimmed by 0 bases and 0 bases, with 12 bases remaining between them. The CDR3, as DNA: TGTGCCAGTAGTATAGACCCCAGGGCAGCCTCTGGAAACACCATATATTTT. Its protein product is CASSIDPRAASGNTIYF. Drawing the rest from reference TRBV19 and TRBJ1-3, the complete variable domain is DGGITQSPKYLFRKEGQNVTLSCEQNLNHDAMYWYRQDPGQGLRLIYYSQIVNDFQKGDIAEGYSVSREKKESFPLTVTSAQKNPTAFYLCASSIDPRAASGNTIYFGEGSWLTVV.

The J gene is TRBJ2-7, the V gene TRBV18; D is undetermined. The CDR3 consists of 14 residues. V was cut by 0 bases and J by 5 bases, with 11 bases left in between. From germline, CDR1 is KGHSH and CDR2 LQKENI. CDR3 protein: CASSPPSLKHEQYF. The CDR3 nucleotides are TGTGCCAGCTCACCACCTTCTCTAAAACACGAGCAGTACTTC.

The CDR3 reads CASSQGPDRYNSPLHF. For the CDR3, the DNA is TGCGCCAGCAGCCAAGGGCCCGATAGGTATAATTCACCCCTCCACTTT. The chain links TRBV4-1 to TRBJ1-6, with D uncertain. The germline V gene encodes CDR1 MGHRA and CDR2 YSYEKL. Deletions cut 1 base from V and 4 bases from J, with 11 bases between. The CDR3 spans 16 residues.

This sequence joins TRBV30 and TRBJ1-4, with TRBD1 identical over 9 bases. Germline assignment: CDR1 GTSNPN and CDR2 SVGIG (reference sequence). The CDR3 is 14 residues long. The J segment lost 7 bases and the V segment lost 0 bases, leaving 3 bases of the junction unmatched. CDR3 nucleotide sequence: TGTGCCTGGAGTGTAACAGGGGGCTTTGAAAAACTGTTTTTT. Protein sequence: CAWSVTGGFEKLFF.

V and J are TRBV2 and TRBJ2-3; no clear D gene. The CDR3 runs 13 residues. CDR1 SNHLY and CDR2 FYNNEI come from the germline V gene. V was cut by 7 bases and J by 2 bases, with 10 bases left in between. The chain's CDR3 is CASTVGPTDTQYF. The CDR3 DNA follows: TGTGCCAGCACGGTAGGCCCCACAGATACGCAGTATTTT.

The rearrangement uses TRBV11-2 and TRBJ1-3; D uncertain. Between the trimmed V and J ends, which lost 5 bases and 2 bases, there was a span of 13 bases. The germline gives CDR1 SGHAT, CDR2 FQNNGV. This CDR3 is built from 15 residues. For the CDR3, the DNA is TGTGCCAGCAGCCAACAGAGTCTCGCTGGAAACACCATATATTTT. Translating gives CASSQQSLAGNTIYF.

V is TRBV19 and J is TRBJ1-4, with D tentatively TRBD1 (5 bases). Germline V gene lookup returns CDR1 LNHDA and CDR2 SQIVND (reference sequence). The V end lost 7 bases, the J end lost 7 bases, and 16 bases lay between the germline ends. CDR3 size: 14 residues. CDR3 DNA: TGTGCCAGTAAACGGGCAGGGCCAGCTGAAAAACTGTTTTTT. It encodes CASKRAGPAEKLFF.

This clone was recorded once. Other DNA sequences from this sample encode an identical CDR3 as well. The chain couples TRBV5-1 to TRBJ2-1; D call uncertain. V gave up 0 bases and J gave up 7 bases, with 2 bases separating them. The CDR3 runs to 11 residues. Germline V gives CDR1 SGHRS, CDR2 YFSETQ. The CDR3 is CASSLGNEQFF. CDR3 nucleotide sequence: TGCGCCAGCAGCTTGGGGAATGAGCAGTTCTTC.

This clone appeared a single time. J is TRBJ1-6 and V is TRBV5-1; 8 bases agree with TRBD1. J was trimmed by 5 bases and V by 4 bases; bases with no gene match: 5. The germline CDR1 and CDR2 sequences are SGHRS and YFSETQ. The CDR3 extends over 15 amino acids. CDR3 amino acids: CASSIQGGNNSPLHF. CDR3 bases: TGCGCCAGCAGCATACAGGGGGGCAATAATTCACCCCTCCACTTT.